Listed below are T cell receptor beta chains from one sample, sequenced in a study of blood T cell repertoires in COVID-19. Sequenced by immunoSEQ multiplex PCR; TCRdb stores in-frame clones only, minus some. This sample has some 190,000 clones, with under 80% found just once. Sequencing was performed on PBMCs or T cells enriched from blood (not recorded which). The receptor source for this set is a woman aged 45-65 years with acute COVID-19. Each CDR3 is given with its conserved first and last residue. Fields, in order: V gene, J gene, D gene, CDR3 length, CDR3 protein. A D gene is named only where the DNA matches it firmly.

V gene: TRBV7-2; J gene: TRBJ1-1; D gene: TRBD1; CDR3 length: 14; CDR3 protein: CASSKQGVGTEAFF
V gene: TRBV28; J gene: TRBJ2-1; D gene: NA; CDR3 length: 12; CDR3 protein: CASSFKGGEQFF
V gene: TRBV24-1; J gene: TRBJ1-3; D gene: NA; CDR3 length: 15; CDR3 protein: CATSDGVSSGNTIYF
V gene: TRBV29-1; J gene: TRBJ2-4; D gene: TRBD1; CDR3 length: 14; CDR3 protein: CSVRPGGAKNIQYF
V gene: TRBV6-1; J gene: TRBJ1-3; D gene: NA; CDR3 length: 14; CDR3 protein: CASSEIGSGNTIYF
V gene: TRBV5-1; J gene: TRBJ1-4; D gene: NA; CDR3 length: 12; CDR3 protein: CASREGSEKLFF
V gene: TRBV19; J gene: TRBJ1-1; D gene: TRBD1; CDR3 length: 14; CDR3 protein: CASSADRGNTEAFF
V gene: TRBV9; J gene: TRBJ1-2; D gene: NA; CDR3 length: 14; CDR3 protein: CASSAGSAHYGYTF
V gene: TRBV5-4; J gene: TRBJ1-2; D gene: TRBD1; CDR3 length: 15; CDR3 protein: CASSLGPGGNYGYTF
V gene: TRBV6-5; J gene: TRBJ1-4; D gene: TRBD1; CDR3 length: 15; CDR3 protein: CATAFQTGPNEKLFF
V gene: TRBV6-5; J gene: TRBJ2-1; D gene: NA; CDR3 length: 15; CDR3 protein: CASSSEGVTYNEQFF
V gene: TRBV5-1; J gene: TRBJ2-1; D gene: TRBD1; CDR3 length: 14; CDR3 protein: CASSSGDRGNEQFF
V gene: TRBV18; J gene: TRBJ1-2; D gene: TRBD1; CDR3 length: 15; CDR3 protein: CASSPRDSSSEGYTF
V gene: TRBV2; J gene: TRBJ1-2; D gene: TRBD1; CDR3 length: 14; CDR3 protein: CASRKQGANYGYTF
V gene: TRBV25-1; J gene: TRBJ2-2; D gene: TRBD1; CDR3 length: 17; CDR3 protein: CASRASSGTGPSGELFF
V gene: TRBV18; J gene: TRBJ1-1; D gene: NA; CDR3 length: 17; CDR3 protein: CASSLLGGLSGPVEAFF
V gene: TRBV4-2; J gene: TRBJ2-3; D gene: TRBD2; CDR3 length: 15; CDR3 protein: CASSQDSGGADTQYF
V gene: TRBV19; J gene: TRBJ1-5; D gene: NA; CDR3 length: 15; CDR3 protein: CASTLYRKGNQPQHF
V gene: TRBV5-1; J gene: TRBJ2-5; D gene: TRBD2; CDR3 length: 14; CDR3 protein: CASRETSGQETQYF
V gene: TRBV3-1/TRBV3-2; J gene: TRBJ2-2; D gene: NA; CDR3 length: 14; CDR3 protein: CASSNRGNTGELFF
V gene: TRBV7-9; J gene: TRBJ2-3; D gene: NA; CDR3 length: 15; CDR3 protein: CASSLTTGDTDTQYF
V gene: TRBV19; J gene: TRBJ1-6; D gene: TRBD1; CDR3 length: 16; CDR3 protein: CASRLPGQGENSPLHF
V gene: TRBV5-1; J gene: TRBJ2-3; D gene: NA; CDR3 length: 17; CDR3 protein: CASPEGAMRSSTDTQYF
V gene: TRBV7-9; J gene: TRBJ1-1; D gene: NA; CDR3 length: 13; CDR3 protein: CASIQPQGSYAFF
V gene: TRBV28; J gene: TRBJ1-2; D gene: NA; CDR3 length: 13; CDR3 protein: CASSKERGLGYTF
V gene: TRBV3-1/TRBV3-2; J gene: TRBJ2-3; D gene: NA; CDR3 length: 17; CDR3 protein: CASSQDMRAGSTDTQYF
V gene: TRBV14; J gene: TRBJ1-3; D gene: NA; CDR3 length: 14; CDR3 protein: CASSQDYSGNTIYF
V gene: TRBV27; J gene: TRBJ1-5; D gene: TRBD1; CDR3 length: 16; CDR3 protein: CASSSGQGFGNQPQHF
V gene: TRBV4-1; J gene: TRBJ2-5; D gene: TRBD2; CDR3 length: 16; CDR3 protein: CASSQRLAAYQETQYF
V gene: TRBV3-1/TRBV3-2; J gene: TRBJ2-6; D gene: TRBD1; CDR3 length: 19; CDR3 protein: CASRPDRGTLLSGANVLTF
V gene: TRBV11-3; J gene: TRBJ2-2; D gene: TRBD1; CDR3 length: 14; CDR3 protein: CASSWGTETGELFF
V gene: TRBV4-1; J gene: TRBJ2-3; D gene: NA; CDR3 length: 17; CDR3 protein: CASSRQLSASSTDTQYF
V gene: TRBV6-5; J gene: TRBJ2-2; D gene: NA; CDR3 length: 13; CDR3 protein: CASSKTGFGELFF
V gene: TRBV19; J gene: TRBJ1-2; D gene: TRBD1; CDR3 length: 14; CDR3 protein: CASAGGSGNYGYTF
V gene: TRBV3-1/TRBV3-2; J gene: TRBJ1-2; D gene: TRBD1; CDR3 length: 13; CDR3 protein: CASSRAGGSGYTF
V gene: TRBV9; J gene: TRBJ1-1; D gene: NA; CDR3 length: 13; CDR3 protein: CASSVAGDLEAFF
V gene: TRBV27; J gene: TRBJ1-3; D gene: NA; CDR3 length: 15; CDR3 protein: CASSFQTGAGNTIYF
V gene: TRBV2; J gene: TRBJ1-1; D gene: NA; CDR3 length: 13; CDR3 protein: CASGARMNTEAFF
V gene: TRBV10-1; J gene: TRBJ2-5; D gene: TRBD1; CDR3 length: 12; CDR3 protein: CASSSGGETQYF
V gene: TRBV19; J gene: TRBJ1-2; D gene: TRBD1; CDR3 length: 13; CDR3 protein: CATAIADRAGYTF
V gene: TRBV7-9; J gene: TRBJ1-5; D gene: TRBD1; CDR3 length: 15; CDR3 protein: CASSSGQGRNQPQHF
V gene: TRBV3-1/TRBV3-2; J gene: TRBJ2-3; D gene: TRBD1; CDR3 length: 16; CDR3 protein: CASSPGTGLRGDTQYF
V gene: TRBV18; J gene: TRBJ1-1; D gene: NA; CDR3 length: 14; CDR3 protein: CASSLDPGNTEAFF
V gene: TRBV5-1; J gene: TRBJ1-4; D gene: NA; CDR3 length: 15; CDR3 protein: CASSLVGSENEKLFF
V gene: TRBV28; J gene: TRBJ1-2; D gene: NA; CDR3 length: 12; CDR3 protein: CANYRNDYGYTF
V gene: TRBV3-1/TRBV3-2; J gene: TRBJ2-3; D gene: TRBD2; CDR3 length: 16; CDR3 protein: CASSLERGGVSDTQYF
V gene: TRBV12-3/TRBV12-4; J gene: TRBJ1-2; D gene: NA; CDR3 length: 13; CDR3 protein: CASSLTEDYGYTF
V gene: TRBV7-6; J gene: TRBJ2-2; D gene: NA; CDR3 length: 13; CDR3 protein: CASSPVVVGELFF
V gene: TRBV7-2; J gene: TRBJ1-5; D gene: TRBD1; CDR3 length: 16; CDR3 protein: CASSSLQGVGHQPQHF
V gene: TRBV7-2; J gene: TRBJ2-6; D gene: NA; CDR3 length: 19; CDR3 protein: CASSPPPQPASSGANVLTF
V gene: TRBV5-6; J gene: TRBJ2-1; D gene: TRBD2; CDR3 length: 14; CDR3 protein: CASRPTSGGLKQFF
V gene: TRBV19; J gene: TRBJ1-4; D gene: NA; CDR3 length: 16; CDR3 protein: CASSEPRRGGYEKLFF
V gene: TRBV12-5; J gene: TRBJ1-1; D gene: TRBD1; CDR3 length: 14; CDR3 protein: CASGHGQGKAEAFF